This is a list of T cell receptor beta chains from one sample in a study of T cells after yellow fever vaccination. TCRdb reprocessed the 5' RACE reads with MiXCR, giving one entry per CDR3 protein. The sample consists of some 550,000 distinct CDR3 sequences, 15% to 20% of them appearing once. Material: PBMCs, obtained 15 days after the yellow fever booster vaccination. The source is a young man who received the YFV17D yellow fever vaccine. Both conserved end residues are part of each CDR3. The D gene is left open where the match is weak. Part of the rows lack a size; the others show once, few, many or a class for expanded clones.

V gene	J gene	clone size	CDR3 length	D gene	CDR3 protein	CDR3 DNA
TRBV5-4	TRBJ2-7	-	13	TRBD1	CASSLGQGVEQYF	TGTGCCAGCAGCTTGGGACAGGGGGTCGAGCAGTACTTC
TRBV6-5	TRBJ2-7	few	14	-	CASVDRVNSYEQYF	TGTGCCAGCGTTGACAGAGTAAATTCCTACGAGCAGTACTTC
TRBV5-1	TRBJ2-3	few	15	-	CASSYPPGSTDTQYF	TGCGCCAGCAGCTACCCCCCGGGGAGCACAGATACGCAGTATTTT
TRBV6-1	TRBJ1-6	-	14	TRBD1	CASRSGQGNSPLHF	TGTGCCAGCAGGTCTGGACAGGGGAATTCACCCCTCCACTTT
TRBV20-1	TRBJ2-1	few	18	TRBD2	CSASLPGLAAISYNEQFF	TGCAGTGCTAGCCTCCCGGGACTAGCGGCAATCTCCTACAATGAGCAGTTCTTC
TRBV12-3/TRBV12-4	TRBJ2-1	few	17	-	CASSPSMGSGSYNEQFF	TGTGCCAGCAGTCCTTCAATGGGTAGCGGCTCATACAATGAGCAGTTCTTC
TRBV29-1	TRBJ2-7	once	14	TRBD2	CSVERASGTGEQYF	TGCAGCGTTGAAAGGGCTAGCGGGACTGGGGAGCAGTACTTC
TRBV7-2	TRBJ1-6	-	15	-	CASSLKGLGNSPLHF	TGTGCCAGCAGCTTAAAGGGGTTGGGTAATTCACCCCTCCACTTT
TRBV7-9	TRBJ2-3	-	13	-	CASSLAGEHTQYF	TGTGCCAGCAGCTTAGCCGGGGAACATACGCAGTATTTT
TRBV20-1	TRBJ1-5	-	15	-	CSARRGEYDAQPQHF	TGCAGTGCTAGAAGAGGGGAGTACGACGCCCAGCCCCAGCATTTT
TRBV20-1	TRBJ2-7	few	14	TRBD2	CSAPRTSGFYEQYF	TGCAGTGCACCAAGGACTAGCGGGTTCTACGAGCAGTACTTC
TRBV5-5	TRBJ2-7	-	13	-	CASSLNRPYEQYF	TGTGCCAGCAGCTTAAACAGACCCTACGAGCAGTACTTC
TRBV29-1	TRBJ1-5	many	14	-	CSVIQGYGNQPQHF	TGCAGCGTCATACAGGGTTATGGCAATCAGCCCCAGCATTTT
TRBV19	TRBJ2-7	-	15	TRBD1	CASSDFGQGPYEQYF	TGTGCCAGTAGTGACTTCGGACAGGGCCCCTACGAGCAGTACTTC
TRBV20-1	TRBJ2-3	-	11	-	CSAPYSNTQYF	TGCAGTGCCCCCTATTCTAATACGCAGTATTTT
TRBV14	TRBJ2-1	few	17	-	CASSSTEVISSYNEQFF	TGTGCCAGCAGCTCCACCGAGGTGATTAGCTCCTACAATGAGCAGTTCTTC
TRBV29-1	TRBJ2-2	-	13	-	CSVVIVVGGELFF	TGCAGCGTTGTGATAGTCGTGGGCGGGGAGCTGTTTTTT
TRBV19	TRBJ2-3	-	15	-	CASSIVGSVTDTQYF	TGTGCCAGTAGTATAGTGGGTAGCGTAACAGATACGCAGTATTTT
TRBV6-5	TRBJ2-5	-	15	TRBD2	CASSYRLAGQETQYF	TGTGCCAGCAGTTACCGGCTAGCGGGACAAGAGACCCAGTACTTC
TRBV7-3	TRBJ2-1	-	15	-	CASSSRDTSGNEQFF	TGTGCCAGCAGCTCCCGGGACACGAGCGGCAATGAGCAGTTCTTC
TRBV20-1	TRBJ2-4	-	14	TRBD2	CSALMGWEGNIQYF	TGCAGTGCTCTTATGGGATGGGAGGGAAACATTCAGTACTTC
TRBV7-8	TRBJ2-7	many	14	-	CASSLERGGYEQYF	TGTGCCAGCAGCTTGGAAAGGGGTGGCTACGAGCAGTACTTC
TRBV27	TRBJ1-6	few	15	-	CASSLPPGVGSPLHF	TGTGCCAGCAGTTTACCGCCAGGGGTTGGTTCACCCCTCCACTTT